These 28 T cell receptor beta chains were sequenced from one sample in a study of lymphopenia after photon versus proton radiotherapy (dated by TCRdb to about 2019). Library preparation used the immunoSEQ multiplex PCR assay. In its TCRdb copy, this immuneACCESS table keeps in-frame sequences only and misses some clones. Where compared with another copy, unresolved V genes explain less than half of these, and the others have no known cause. For this sample the table gives 25,000 to 35,000 clones, of which 89% were detected only once. 6% to 8.5% of the sample belongs to the ten largest clones. Sequencing used peripheral blood, obtained from a patient treated with proton-based radiotherapy. These TCRs come from a woman aged 70-85 years with pancreatic cancer. Some clones in this sample may be carry-over from other donors' samples.

The genes are TRBV29-1 and TRBJ2-7; TRBD2 matches at 13 bases. Germline-derived CDR1 and CDR2 are SQVTM and ANQGSEA. Trimming at V came to 1 base and at J to 0 bases, leaving 6 bases not matched to a gene. The CDR3 totals 17 residues. CDR3: CSVEATSGRTGSYEQYF. CDR3 DNA: TGCAGCGTTGAAGCGACTAGCGGGAGGACGGGCTCCTACGAGCAGTACTTC.

This chain links TRBV19 with TRBJ1-3, with a tentative D call TRBD1 (5 bases). The CDR3 has 16 residues. V lost 5 bases, J lost 0 bases, and 14 bases lay in between. Germline V gives CDR1 LNHDA, CDR2 SQIVND (reference sequence). CDR3 coding DNA: TGTGCCAGTAGTTTGAAACGGGGGTTCTCTGGAAACACCATATATTTT. Its translation: CASSLKRGFSGNTIYF.

V usage is TRBV2 and J usage is TRBJ1-5, with D perhaps TRBD1 (6 bases). CDR3 size: 14 residues. Germline V gene sequence: CDR1 SNHLY, CDR2 FYNNEI. V lost 7 bases, J lost 1 base, and 11 bases lay in between. CDR3 amino acids: CASTDDRSNQPQHF. CDR3 nucleotides: TGTGCCAGCACCGACGACAGGAGCAATCAGCCCCAGCATTTT.

In nucleotides, the CDR3 is TGTGCCAGCAGGGACCCCCGGCGGGTCCAGCCCCAGCATTTT. Translation gives CASRDPRRVQPQHF. V usage is TRBV2 and J usage is TRBJ1-5; unclear D gene. The CDR3 spans 14 residues. CDR1 and CDR2 (germline): SNHLY, FYNNEI. Trimming removed 6 bases at V and 7 bases at J, with 16 bases between.

CDR3 sequence: CASSTGQGLRPQHF. The CDR3 DNA reads as TGTGCCAGCAGTACGGGACAGGGGTTGAGGCCCCAGCATTTT. This sequence joins TRBV28 and TRBJ1-5, with TRBD1 matching 10 bases. The CDR3 totals 14 residues. The germline gives CDR1 MDHEN, CDR2 SYDVKM. With 5 bases clipped from V and 9 bases from J, the junction kept 7 bases outside the gene matches.

A few counts support this clone. The DNA is omitted, as the CDR3 cannot be located on it reliably, and the CDR3 follows TCRdb's listing. The rearrangement uses TRBV7-8 and TRBJ2-7; TRBD2, the table's D call, lacks a check against the DNA. Germline V gives CDR1 SGHVS, CDR2 FQNEAQ. Termini included, the CDR3 measures 19 amino acids. The CDR3 protein is CASSFTSVASGTFPYEQYF.

The gene calls are TRBV19 and TRBJ2-5; 8 positions match TRBD1. Germline-derived CDR1 and CDR2 are LNHDA and SQIVND (reference sequence). CDR3 size: 14 residues. The trim removed 5 bases at V and 2 bases at J, leaving 4 bases unmatched. The CDR3 loop is CASSFTGGQETQYF. The CDR3 DNA reads TGTGCCAGTAGTTTCACAGGGGGGCAAGAGACCCAGTACTTC.

In the case of this clone: At one boundary the junction diverges from the germline segment, which might be a read error. The gene calls are TRBV27 and TRBJ2-7; the match to TRBD1 covers 9 bases. Germline-derived CDR1 and CDR2 are MNHEY and SMNVEV (reference sequence). This CDR3 spans 14 amino acids. The CDR3 here is CASSLGQGSFEQYF. The CDR3 DNA follows: TGTGCCAGCAGTTTAGGACAGGGGTCCTTCGAGCAGTACTTC.

The V call is TRBV5-1, the J call TRBJ2-5; D is unclear. Trimming pared 5 bases from V and 0 bases from J, leaving 8 bases between. The V gene's germline CDR1 is SGHRS and CDR2 YFSETQ. CDR3 length: 13 amino acids. The CDR3 sequence: CASRYAYQETQYF. The CDR3 DNA reads TGCGCCAGCAGATACGCGTACCAAGAGACCCAGTACTTC.

The CDR3 DNA reads TGTGCCAGCAATACGGAAACTAGCACAGATACGCAGTATTTT. Translating gives CASNTETSTDTQYF. This chain joins TRBV2 and TRBJ2-3; the D is unclear. CDR1 SNHLY and CDR2 FYNNEI come from the germline V gene. This CDR3 is built from 14 residues. V was trimmed by 7 bases and J by 0 bases, leaving 11 bases between them.

This clone was detected once. The CDR3 DNA is TGTGCCAGCAGCTTAGCAGGGGGCCCCTACGAGCAGTACTTC. Amino acids: CASSLAGGPYEQYF. V usage is TRBV7-2 and J usage is TRBJ2-7; 7 positions match TRBD1. This CDR3 comprises 14 residues. The germline V gene has CDR1 SGHTA and CDR2 FQGNSA. With V trimmed by 0 bases and J by 2 bases, 1 base remained unmatched.

The chain has TRBV7-2 and TRBJ2-3; TRBD1 is a possible D gene (5 bases). Per the germline V gene, CDR1 is SGHTA and CDR2 is FQGNSA. Trimming removed 10 bases from V and 3 bases from J, with 20 bases in between. The CDR3 has 15 amino acids. The CDR3 coding sequence is TGTGCCACCTCCCAGGGCAACAGGATGACAGATACGCAGTATTTT. Its translation: CATSQGNRMTDTQYF. Combining the CDR3 with reference TRBV7-2 and TRBJ2-3 gives the whole variable domain GAGVSQSPSNKVTEKGKDVELRCDPISGHTALYWYRQSLGQGLEFLIYFQGNSAPDKSGLPSDRFSAERTGGSVSTLTIQRTQQEDSAVYLCATSQGNRMTDTQYFGPGTRLTVL.

V gene TRBV6-5 combines with J gene TRBJ1-4, with no clear D. The CDR3 runs to 14 residues. V shed 2 bases and J shed 7 bases, with 11 bases lying between them. Germline V CDR1 and CDR2: MNHEY, SVGAGI. In DNA, the CDR3 is TGTGCCAGCAGTTACGGAGGGTCTGGTGAAAAACTGTTTTTT. It yields the protein CASSYGGSGEKLFF.

The chain combines TRBV6-1 with TRBJ1-5; the match to TRBD1 covers 7 bases. With V trimmed by 5 bases and J by 2 bases, 3 bases remained unmatched. Germline V lookup: CDR1 MNHNS, CDR2 SASEGT. The CDR3 is 14 amino acids. CDR3 protein: CASSSRGGNQPQHF. CDR3 bases: TGTGCCAGCAGTTCCAGGGGGGGCAATCAGCCCCAGCATTTT.

The chain recombines TRBV6-5 with TRBJ2-5, with 8 bases aligning to TRBD2. This CDR3 is 15 amino acids long. The junction had 6 bases not matched to a gene; V was cut back by 1 base and J by 5 bases. Per germline, CDR1 MNHEY and CDR2 SVGAGI. CDR3 nucleotide sequence: TGTGCCAGCAGTTACTATGGCGGGAGGAGCGAGACCCAGTACTTC. Protein: CASSYYGGRSETQYF.

This chain connects TRBV19 to TRBJ2-5, with 7 bases identical to TRBD1. Germline-derived CDR1 and CDR2 are LNHDA and SQIVND (reference sequence). The ends lost 4 bases at V and 2 bases at J; junction bases unmatched: 10. The CDR3 runs to 16 residues. CDR3 loop: CASSRGTVSRQETQYF. The CDR3 nucleotides are TGTGCCAGTAGTAGGGGGACAGTTTCCCGTCAAGAGACCCAGTACTTC.

This clone has just a few counts. The V and J genes are TRBV5-6 and TRBJ2-5; TRBD2 matches 13 bases. J gave up 5 bases and V 4 bases, and 2 bases lay outside the gene matches. Germline loops: CDR1 SGHDT, CDR2 YYEEEE. CDR3 length: 14 residues. The CDR3 coding sequence is TGTGCCAGCAGCCAGACTAGCGGGAGGGAGACCCAGTACTTC. Amino acids: CASSQTSGRETQYF. The full variable domain, with the rest looked up from reference TRBV5-6 and TRBJ2-5, is DAGVTQSPTHLIKTRGQQVTLRCSPKSGHDTVSWYQQALGQGPQFIFQYYEEEERQRGNFPDRFSGHQFPNYSSELNVNALLLGDSALYLCASSQTSGRETQYFGPGTRLLVL.

The CDR3 is CASSHGTLYNEQFF. CDR3 DNA sequence: TGTGCCAGCAGCCACGGGACTCTCTACAATGAGCAGTTCTTC. The rearrangement links TRBV11-2 to TRBJ2-1; a possible D gene is TRBD2 (6 bases). Germline CDR1 is SGHAT and CDR2 is FQNNGV. V lost 5 bases, J lost 3 bases, and 11 bases lay in between. The length of the CDR3 is 14 residues.

V and J are TRBV30 and TRBJ1-5; tentative D call: TRBD1 (6 bases). The germline CDR1 and CDR2 sequences are GTSNPN and SVGIG (reference sequence). There are 15 residues in the CDR3. V lost 4 bases, J lost 4 bases, and 17 bases lay in between. The CDR3 loop reads CAWTKQGGRNQPQHF. The CDR3 DNA follows: TGTGCCTGGACAAAACAGGGCGGACGAAATCAGCCCCAGCATTTT.

J is TRBJ2-3 and V is TRBV7-2; no firm D call. Germline V lookup: CDR1 SGHTA, CDR2 FQGNSA. The V gene lost 5 bases and the J gene lost 2 bases, with 14 bases spanning the gap. The CDR3 spans 15 residues. The CDR3 here is CASSLDGGSTDTQYF. The CDR3 DNA reads as TGTGCCAGCAGCCTCGATGGCGGCTCCACAGATACGCAGTATTTT.

CDR3: CASSLPGTGDEKLFF. The CDR3 coding sequence is TGTGCCAGCAGTCTACCCGGGACAGGGGACGAAAAACTGTTTTTT. The genes are TRBV28 and TRBJ1-4; 10 nucleotides align to TRBD1. V was pared by 5 bases and J by 8 bases, with 8 bases of the junction left unmatched. This CDR3 region has 15 residues. Per the germline V gene, CDR1 is MDHEN and CDR2 is SYDVKM.

On this clone: This CDR3 is also generated by other DNA sequences in the sample. The genes are TRBV7-2 and TRBJ1-1; D gene uncertain. V was pared by 1 base and J by 2 bases, with 5 bases between. Germline values: CDR1 SGHTA, CDR2 FQGNSA. The CDR3 has 13 amino acids. As DNA, the CDR3 is TGTGCCAGCAGCTTAGTGGAAAACACTGAAGCTTTCTTT. Its translation is CASSLVENTEAFF.

This chain connects TRBV27 to TRBJ2-3, with D perhaps given as TRBD1 or TRBD2 (5 bases each). The germline V and J ends were trimmed by 5 bases and 8 bases, with 11 bases remaining between them. Germline-derived CDR1 and CDR2 are MNHEY and SMNVEV (reference sequence). The CDR3 runs 12 residues. The CDR3 region is CASSTRGATQYF. The CDR3 DNA reads as TGTGCCAGCAGTACCCGAGGGGCTACGCAGTATTTT.

The CDR3 DNA reads as TGTGCCAGCAGCATCGGGACAGAAAGCACAGATACGCAGTATTTT. Translated, it gives CASSIGTESTDTQYF. J is TRBJ2-3 and V is TRBV9; 7 bases are shared with TRBD1. V lost 4 bases and J lost 0; bases outside the gene matches: 5. This CDR3 is 15 amino acids long. Per germline, CDR1 SGDLS and CDR2 YYNGEE.

This chain joins TRBV10-3 and TRBJ2-2, with D perhaps TRBD1 (5 bases). CDR3 length: 14 residues. V lost 10 bases and J 6 bases, leaving 18 bases between the germline ends. Germline loops: CDR1 ENHRY, CDR2 SYGVKD. The CDR3 protein is CASDDSLQPGELFF. CDR3 DNA: TGTGCCAGCGACGACAGCCTCCAACCCGGGGAGCTGTTTTTT.

This clone showed up just a few times. The chain carries TRBV5-4 and TRBJ2-6; unclear D gene. The V end was cut by 0 bases, the J end by 1 base, with 5 bases between. Germline values: CDR1 SGHNT, CDR2 YYREEE (reference sequence). This CDR3 is built from 15 residues. The CDR3 is CASSLVGSGANVLTF. CDR3 coding DNA: TGTGCCAGCAGCTTGGTGGGGTCTGGGGCCAACGTCCTGACTTTC.

V and J are TRBV2 and TRBJ2-5, with D maybe TRBD1 (8 bases). The length of the CDR3 is 15 residues. V dropped 8 bases and J dropped 3 bases, with 19 bases sitting between them. Germline CDR1 SNHLY, CDR2 FYNNEI. In DNA form, the CDR3 reads TGTGCCAGCCACAGGGGGGGAGGCGGGGAAGAGACCCAGTACTTC. Protein product: CASHRGGGGEETQYF.

This chain links TRBV7-9 with TRBJ2-7; a weak D match, TRBD1 (5 bases). This CDR3 region has 14 residues. The V and J ends lost 5 bases and 2 bases respectively, with 13 bases between them. Per germline, CDR1 SEHNR and CDR2 FQNEAQ (reference sequence). The DNA for the CDR3 is TGTGCCAGCAGCCTCCGACAGAAGCCCTACGAGCAGTACTTC. It is translated as CASSLRQKPYEQYF.